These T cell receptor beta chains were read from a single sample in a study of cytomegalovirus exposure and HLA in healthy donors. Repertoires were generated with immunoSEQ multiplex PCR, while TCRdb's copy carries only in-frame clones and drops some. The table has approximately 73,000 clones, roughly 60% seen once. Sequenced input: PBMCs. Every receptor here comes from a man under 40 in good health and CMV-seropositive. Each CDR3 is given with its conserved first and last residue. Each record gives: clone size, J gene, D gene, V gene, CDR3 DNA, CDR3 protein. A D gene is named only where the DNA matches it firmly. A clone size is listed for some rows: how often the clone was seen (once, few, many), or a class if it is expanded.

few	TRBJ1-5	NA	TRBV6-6	TGTGCCAGCAGTCGGGATCAGCCCCAGCATTTT	CASSRDQPQHF
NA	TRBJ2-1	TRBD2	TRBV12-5	TGTGCTAGTGGTTTGGTACTTGGGGGACTAGCGGGAGGGAGAGTCTACAATGAGCAGTTCTTC	CASGLVLGGLAGGRVYNEQFF
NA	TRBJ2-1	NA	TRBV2	TGTGCCACCAGGGAGACAACGGGGGTCTACAATGAGCAGTTCTTC	CATRETTGVYNEQFF
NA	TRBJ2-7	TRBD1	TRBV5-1	TGCGCCAGCAGCCCGCAGGGGGATAGGGAGCAGTACTTC	CASSPQGDREQYF
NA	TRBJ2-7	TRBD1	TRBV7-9	TGTGCCAGCAGCGCGCCGGTGGGGACAGGGTACTACGAGCAGTACTTC	CASSAPVGTGYYEQYF
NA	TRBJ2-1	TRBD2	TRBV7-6	TGTGCCAGCAGACCCAAGCGGGAGGGCCGGGATGAGCAGTTCTTC	CASRPKREGRDEQFF
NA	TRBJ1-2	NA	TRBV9	TGTGCCAGCAGCGTAGTGGGGGGTCGTAGCGCCTACACCTTC	CASSVVGGRSAYTF
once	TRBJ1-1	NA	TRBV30	TGTGCCTGGGGGGGGAGCTCCATGAACACTGAAGCTTTCTTT	CAWGGSSMNTEAFF
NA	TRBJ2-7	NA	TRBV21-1	TGTGCCAGGAGGACGGGGAGCTCCTACGAGCAGTACTTC	CARRTGSSYEQYF
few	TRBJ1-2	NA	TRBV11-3	TGTGCCAGCAGCTCTACAGGACCGCAAGGCTACACCTTC	CASSSTGPQGYTF
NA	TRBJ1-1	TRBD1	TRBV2	TGTGCCAGCAGTGAGCAAGGGACAGGGGAGGCTTTCTTT	CASSEQGTGEAFF
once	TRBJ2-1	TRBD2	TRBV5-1	TGCGCCAGCAGCTTGCAGTCGGGAGGGGCAAATGAGCAGTTCTTC	CASSLQSGGANEQFF
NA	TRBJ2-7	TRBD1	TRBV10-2	TGCGCCAGCAGACCGGGACAGGGGACCTACGAGCAGTACTTC	CASRPGQGTYEQYF
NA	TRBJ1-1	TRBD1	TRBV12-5	TGTGCTAGTGGTTACCCTCAGGGGGGAGGAACTGAAGCTTTCTTT	CASGYPQGGGTEAFF
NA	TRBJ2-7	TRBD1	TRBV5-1	TGCGCCAGCAGCTCGGGACAGGGAAAATTCTACGAGCAGTACTTC	CASSSGQGKFYEQYF
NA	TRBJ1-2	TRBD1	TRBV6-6	TGTGCCAGCAGCGATCCGGGACAGGGGAACTATGGCTACACCTTC	CASSDPGQGNYGYTF
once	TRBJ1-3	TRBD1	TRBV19	TGTGCCAGTAGTACGGGACAGATGAGGGACGGAAACACCATATATTTT	CASSTGQMRDGNTIYF
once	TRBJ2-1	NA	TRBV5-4	TGTGCCAGCAGCTTGTCCGGACCGGGGGAGCAGTTCTTC	CASSLSGPGEQFF
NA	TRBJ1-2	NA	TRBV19	TGTGCCAGTAGTAAAGAGCAGATCGCTAACTATGGCTACACCTTC	CASSKEQIANYGYTF
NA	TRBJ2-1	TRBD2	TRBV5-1	TGCGCCAGCAGCATCGGGACTAGCGGGGGCAGCTCCTACAATGAGCAGTTCTTC	CASSIGTSGGSSYNEQFF
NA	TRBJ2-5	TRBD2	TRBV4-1	TGCGCCAGCAGCCCCCGACTAGCGGGGACCCAAGAGACCCAGTACTTC	CASSPRLAGTQETQYF
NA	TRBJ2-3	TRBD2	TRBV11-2	TGTGCCAGCAGCCCGAGGGGGGGACTAGCGGCTGGCACAGATACGCAGTATTTT	CASSPRGGLAAGTDTQYF
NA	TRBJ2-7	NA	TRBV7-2	TGTGCCAGCAGCTTAGACAGATCCTACGAGCAGTACTTC	CASSLDRSYEQYF
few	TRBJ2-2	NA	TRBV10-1	TGCGCCAGCAGTGAGTCGTTAACCGGGGAGCTGTTTTTT	CASSESLTGELFF
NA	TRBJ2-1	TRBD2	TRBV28	TGTGCCAGCAGCTTGACTAGCGGATCCTACAATGAGCAGTTCTTC	CASSLTSGSYNEQFF
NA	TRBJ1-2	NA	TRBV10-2	TGCGCCAGCAGAAGGGACTCCTATGGCTACACCTTC	CASRRDSYGYTF
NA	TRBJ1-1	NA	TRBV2	TGTGCCAGCAGTAGGGGGGGTACCACTGAAGCTTTCTTT	CASSRGGTTEAFF
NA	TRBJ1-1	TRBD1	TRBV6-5	TGTGCCAGCAGTAGGGGGACAGGGACGAGCACTGAAGCTTTCTTT	CASSRGTGTSTEAFF
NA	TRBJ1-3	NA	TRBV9	TGTGCCAGCAGCGTAGGAGGGATGGGGAACACCATATATTTT	CASSVGGMGNTIYF
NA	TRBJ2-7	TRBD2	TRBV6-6	TGTGCCAGCAGTGCTAGCGGGAGACTCACTGACGAGCAGTACTTC	CASSASGRLTDEQYF
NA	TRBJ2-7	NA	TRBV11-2	TGTGCCAGCAGCTTAGAGCGTCAGCGCGACGAGCAGTACTTC	CASSLERQRDEQYF
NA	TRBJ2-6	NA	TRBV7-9	TGTGCCAGCAGCTTAGGAAGAACAGGGACTGGGGCCAACGTCCTGACTTTC	CASSLGRTGTGANVLTF
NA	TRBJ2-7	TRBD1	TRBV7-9	TGTGCCAGCAGCTTAGGAGACAGGGCGGTCTACGAGCAGTACTTC	CASSLGDRAVYEQYF
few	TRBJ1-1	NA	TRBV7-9	TGTGCCAGCAGCTTAGGCGCTCGGGTCGAAGCTTTCTTT	CASSLGARVEAFF
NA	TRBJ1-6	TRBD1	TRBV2	TGTGCCAGCAAACGGGACAGGGGGCTTCAATCACCCCTCCACTTT	CASKRDRGLQSPLHF
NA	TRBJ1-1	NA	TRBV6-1	TGTGCCAGCTGTTATATGAACACTGAAGCTTTCTTT	CASCYMNTEAFF
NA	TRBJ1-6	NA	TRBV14	TGTGCCAGCAGCCTCTCTATGGGCCTATTACCCCTCCACTTT	CASSLSMGLLPLHF
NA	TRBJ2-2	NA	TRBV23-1	TGCGCCAGCAGCGGCCCTCGCCCCACAGGGAACACCGGGGAGCTGTTTTTT	CASSGPRPTGNTGELFF
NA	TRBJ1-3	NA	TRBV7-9	TGTGCCAGCAGCTTTCAGATTGCCTCTGGAAACACCATATATTTT	CASSFQIASGNTIYF
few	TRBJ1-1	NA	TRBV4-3	TGCGCCAGCAGCCAAGACAGGGGCCCCACTGAAGCTTTCTTT	CASSQDRGPTEAFF